The rows below give T cell receptor beta chains drawn from one sample of a study of technical replicates of blood from several donors. Only in-frame clones appear in the TCRdb table, and some are missing; sequencing was by immunoSEQ multiplex PCR. The top ten clones hold about 0.35% of a sample with 75,000 to 100,000 clones, approximately 94% of them seen once. Sequencing was carried out using T cells isolated from PBMCs. The receptors were gathered from a human donor in good health. CDR3s include the opening cysteine and the closing phenylalanine or tryptophan. The D gene is left open where the match is weak. Clone size is not always given. Where it is, it says once, few, many or a class for expanded clones.

clone_size	d_call	cdr3_length	v_call	j_call	cdr3_nt	cdr3_aa
.	TRBD1	15	TRBV28	TRBJ1-2	TGTGCCAGCAGTTTACCAGGGGGAACTAACTATGGCTACACCTTC	CASSLPGGTNYGYTF
.	TRBD1	15	TRBV19	TRBJ1-5	TGTGCCAGTAGTAGGACAGGGGCGAGCAATCAGCCCCAGCATTTT	CASSRTGASNQPQHF
.	TRBD1	18	TRBV15	TRBJ2-6	TGTGCCACCAGCAGAGAGGGACAGGGGGCGTTTGGGGCCAACGTCCTGACTTTC	CATSREGQGAFGANVLTF
.	TRBD2	17	TRBV9	TRBJ2-5	TGTGCCAGCAGCCCGGGGACTAGCGGGAGTGGTCAAGAGACCCAGTACTTC	CASSPGTSGSGQETQYF
.	TRBD1	15	TRBV7-8	TRBJ1-2	TGTGCCAGCAGTCTTAAGGACAGGGAGTTCCCTGGCTACACCTTC	CASSLKDREFPGYTF
.	.	14	TRBV19	TRBJ1-4	TGTGCCAGTGTCCCGGGACACTTAAATGAAAAACTGTTTTTT	CASVPGHLNEKLFF
.	TRBD2	17	TRBV19	TRBJ2-3	TGTGCCAGTATCTGGGGGGGGACGGGAGGGCCCACAGATACGCAGTATTTT	CASIWGGTGGPTDTQYF
.	TRBD2	16	TRBV7-2	TRBJ2-7	TGTGCCAGCAGCTTAAGCCCGCTAGCGGGAGTAGGCGAGCAGTACTTC	CASSLSPLAGVGEQYF
.	TRBD2	16	TRBV7-2	TRBJ2-3	TGTGCCAGCAGCCCACATTGGGGGCGACTAGCGAAAACGCAGTATTTT	CASSPHWGRLAKTQYF
.	.	14	TRBV7-2	TRBJ1-5	TGTGCCAGCAGCTACCGGGACACCAATCAGCCCCAGCATTTT	CASSYRDTNQPQHF
.	.	16	TRBV6-5	TRBJ1-1	TGTGCCAGCAGTTACTCGGGGGGGCTCATGAACACTGAAGCTTTCTTT	CASSYSGGLMNTEAFF
.	.	12	TRBV4-1	TRBJ2-1	TGCGCCAGCAGCCCCGGAGGGAATGAGCAGTTCTTC	CASSPGGNEQFF
once	.	16	TRBV4-1	TRBJ1-3	TGCGCCAGCAGCCAAGAACTGCGGGATCCTAGAAACACCATATATTTT	CASSQELRDPRNTIYF
once	TRBD2	18	TRBV10-3	TRBJ2-1	TGTGCCATCAGTGAGTCGGGAGGGGCTAGCCAACTCTACAATGAGCAGTTCTTC	CAISESGGASQLYNEQFF
.	TRBD1	14	TRBV19	TRBJ1-2	TGTGCCAGTAGTGCAGGACAGGGAGGAAATGGCTACACCTTC	CASSAGQGGNGYTF
.	.	13	TRBV18	TRBJ1-1	TGTGCCAGCTCACGGGGCCGTGAGACTGAAGCTTTCTTT	CASSRGRETEAFF
.	.	14	TRBV7-2	TRBJ1-4	TGTGCCAGCAGCCCTGAGGTGGGAGATAAAAAACTGTTTTTT	CASSPEVGDKKLFF
.	TRBD1	14	TRBV19	TRBJ2-5	TGTGCCAGTAGTGAGACAGGGAATCGAGAGACCCAGTACTTC	CASSETGNRETQYF
.	.	15	TRBV27	TRBJ2-7	TGTGCCAGCAGTAGCACTAGCCAGGCGGCCTACGAGCAGTACTTC	CASSSTSQAAYEQYF
.	TRBD2	16	TRBV4-1	TRBJ2-3	TGCGCCAGCAGCCCCCCAGGAGCGGGGGCCAGGGATGGGCAGTATTTT	CASSPPGAGARDGQYF
.	.	12	TRBV28	TRBJ1-1	TGTGCCAGCAGTTCAGGGACAACTGAAGCTTTCTTT	CASSSGTTEAFF
.	.	14	TRBV5-4	TRBJ2-5	TGTGCCAGCAGCTTGGGCGTCAATGGAGAGACCCAGTACTTC	CASSLGVNGETQYF
.	.	11	TRBV2	TRBJ2-2	TGTGCCAGCAGTTTCTCCGGGGAGCTGTTTTTT	CASSFSGELFF
.	.	15	TRBV7-6	TRBJ2-2	TGTGCCAGCAGCTTTTCTGCAGGGAACACCGGGGAGCTGTTTTTT	CASSFSAGNTGELFF
.	.	14	TRBV9	TRBJ2-5	TGTGCCAGCAGCTCCGACGGAGGAGGGGAGACCCAGTACTTC	CASSSDGGGETQYF
.	.	13	TRBV7-6	TRBJ2-7	TGTGCCAGCAGCTTAGGTCCTAACTACGAGCAGTACTTC	CASSLGPNYEQYF
.	.	13	TRBV19	TRBJ1-1	TGTGCCAGTAGTATACCCAAGGCAGGGGAAGCTTTCTTT	CASSIPKAGEAFF
.	.	15	TRBV27	TRBJ2-2	TGTGCCAGCAGTTTAACGGGAATGAACACCGGGGAGCTGTTTTTT	CASSLTGMNTGELFF
.	.	15	TRBV5-8	TRBJ1-3	TGTGCCAGCAGCCGGGACTTTCTCTCTGGAAACACCATATATTTT	CASSRDFLSGNTIYF
.	.	14	TRBV27	TRBJ1-2	TGTGCCAGCAGTTTAACAGGACCTCTCTATGGCTACACCTTC	CASSLTGPLYGYTF
.	.	18	TRBV27	TRBJ1-4	TGTGCCAGCAGTCCACGGCTGGTAGGAGGTGGAACTAATGAAAAACTGTTTTTT	CASSPRLVGGGTNEKLFF